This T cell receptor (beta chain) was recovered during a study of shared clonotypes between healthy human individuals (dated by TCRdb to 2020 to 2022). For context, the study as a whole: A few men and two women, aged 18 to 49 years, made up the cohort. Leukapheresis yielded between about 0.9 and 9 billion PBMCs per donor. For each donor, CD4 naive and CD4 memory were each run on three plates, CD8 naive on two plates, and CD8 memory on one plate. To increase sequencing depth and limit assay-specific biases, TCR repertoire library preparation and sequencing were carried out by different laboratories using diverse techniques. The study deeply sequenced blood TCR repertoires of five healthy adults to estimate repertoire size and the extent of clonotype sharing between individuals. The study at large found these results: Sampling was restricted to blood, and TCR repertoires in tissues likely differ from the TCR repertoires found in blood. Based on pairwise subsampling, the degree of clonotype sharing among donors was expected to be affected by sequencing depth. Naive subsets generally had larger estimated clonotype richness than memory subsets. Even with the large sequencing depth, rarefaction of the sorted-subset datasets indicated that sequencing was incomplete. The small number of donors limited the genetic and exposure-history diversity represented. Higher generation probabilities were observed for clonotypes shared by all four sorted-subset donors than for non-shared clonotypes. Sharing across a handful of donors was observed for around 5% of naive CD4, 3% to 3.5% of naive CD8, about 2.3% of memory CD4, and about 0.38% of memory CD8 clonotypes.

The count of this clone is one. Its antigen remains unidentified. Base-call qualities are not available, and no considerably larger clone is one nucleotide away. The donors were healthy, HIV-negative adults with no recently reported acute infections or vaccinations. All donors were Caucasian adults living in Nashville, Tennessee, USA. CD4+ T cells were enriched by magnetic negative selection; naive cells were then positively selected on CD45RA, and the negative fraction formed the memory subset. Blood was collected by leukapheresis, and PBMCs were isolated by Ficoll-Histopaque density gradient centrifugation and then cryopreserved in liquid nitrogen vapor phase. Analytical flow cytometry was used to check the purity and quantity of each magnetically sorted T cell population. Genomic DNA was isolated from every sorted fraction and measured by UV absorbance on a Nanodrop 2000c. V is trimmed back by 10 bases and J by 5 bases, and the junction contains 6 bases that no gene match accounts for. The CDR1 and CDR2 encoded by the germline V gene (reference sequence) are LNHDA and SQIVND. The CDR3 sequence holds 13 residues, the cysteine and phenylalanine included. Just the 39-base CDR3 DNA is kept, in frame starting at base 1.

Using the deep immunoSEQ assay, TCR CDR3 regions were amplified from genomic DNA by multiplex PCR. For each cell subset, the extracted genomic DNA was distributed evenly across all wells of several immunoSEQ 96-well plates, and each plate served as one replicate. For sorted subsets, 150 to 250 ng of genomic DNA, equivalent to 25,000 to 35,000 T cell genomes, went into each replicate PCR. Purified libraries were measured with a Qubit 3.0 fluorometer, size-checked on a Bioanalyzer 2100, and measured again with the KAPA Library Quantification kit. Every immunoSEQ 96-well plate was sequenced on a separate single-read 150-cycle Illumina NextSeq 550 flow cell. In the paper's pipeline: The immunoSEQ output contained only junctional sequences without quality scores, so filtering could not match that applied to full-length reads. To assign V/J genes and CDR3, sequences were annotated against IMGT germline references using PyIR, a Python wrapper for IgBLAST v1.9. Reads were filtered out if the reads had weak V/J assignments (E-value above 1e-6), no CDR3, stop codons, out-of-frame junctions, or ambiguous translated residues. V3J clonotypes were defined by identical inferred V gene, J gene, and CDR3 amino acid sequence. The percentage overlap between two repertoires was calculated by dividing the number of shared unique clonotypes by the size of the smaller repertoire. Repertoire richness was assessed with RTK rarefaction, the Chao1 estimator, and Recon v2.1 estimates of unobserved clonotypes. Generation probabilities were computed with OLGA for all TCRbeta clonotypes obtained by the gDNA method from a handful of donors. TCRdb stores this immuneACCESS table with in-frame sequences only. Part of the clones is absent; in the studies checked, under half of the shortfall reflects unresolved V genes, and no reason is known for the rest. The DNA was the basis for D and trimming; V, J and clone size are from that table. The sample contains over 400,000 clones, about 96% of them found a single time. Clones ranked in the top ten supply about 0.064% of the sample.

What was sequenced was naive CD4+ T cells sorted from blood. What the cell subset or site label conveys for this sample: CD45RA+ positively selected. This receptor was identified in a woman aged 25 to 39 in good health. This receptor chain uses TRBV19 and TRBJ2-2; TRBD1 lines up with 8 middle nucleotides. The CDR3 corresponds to CATSRGRTGELFF. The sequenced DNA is TGTGCCACCTCCAGGGGGCGGACCGGGGAGCTGTTTTTT.